These 5 T cell receptor beta chains originate from one sample sequenced in a study of T cells in Graves' hyperthyroidism and ophthalmopathy. From RNA transcripts, TCR beta CDR3 regions were amplified. Researchers ran a first-round RT-PCR on the TCR CDR3 using the HTBI primer set. TCRdb processed the multiplex PCR reads anew with MiXCR; each CDR3 protein has one entry. The sample holds 380,000 or so distinct CDR3 sequences; 15% to 20% are singletons and the top ten take roughly 3.5%. The source material was blood. The receptors shown here come from a woman aged 18-29 years with Graves' hyperthyroidism.

This clonotype came up many times. V is TRBV29-1 and J is TRBJ2-7; D uncertain. Germline V lookup: CDR1 SQVTM, CDR2 ANQGSEA. Trimming shortened V by 7 bases and J by 4 bases, and 14 bases separated the two germline ends. The CDR3 loop spans 12 amino acids. This chain's CDR3 is CSALDGPYEQYF. The CDR3 nucleotides are TGCAGCGCCTTGGACGGGCCATACGAGCAGTACTTC.

This clonotype was seen ten or more times. The chain has TRBV12-3 or TRBV12-4 and TRBJ2-7, with TRBD1 matching 7 bases. The CDR3 is 14 amino acids. J gave up 4 bases and V 4 bases, and 7 bases lay outside the gene matches. CDR3: CASSSGTETYEQYF. For the CDR3, the DNA is TGTGCCAGCAGTTCGGGGACAGAAACATACGAGCAGTACTTC.

This clonotype has a handful of counts. The chain carries TRBV29-1 and TRBJ2-7; TRBD2 might be the D (6 bases). This CDR3 has 14 residues. V was shortened by 5 bases and J by 0 bases, with 14 bases between the two germline ends. CDR1 is SQVTM and CDR2 is ANQGSEA in the germline V gene. The CDR3 nucleotides are TGCAGCGTTTACGGGAGAGAGAGCTCCTACGAGCAGTACTTC. Translation: CSVYGRESSYEQYF.

This clonotype was observed many times. The gene calls are TRBV29-1 and TRBJ1-1, with 8 bases identical to TRBD1. The CDR3 has 13 amino acids. V was clipped by 8 bases and J by 5 bases; unmatched bases: 10. CDR1 and CDR2 (germline): SQVTM, ANQGSEA. The CDR3 coding sequence is TGCAGCTTCCAGGGGGCCTCAGGGACTGAAGCTTTCTTT. Amino acid sequence: CSFQGASGTEAFF.

This clonotype was counted ten times or more. The chain combines TRBV4-2 with TRBJ2-5; 8 bases are a match to TRBD1. Germline loops: CDR1 LGHNA, CDR2 YNFKEQ. The CDR3 totals 15 residues. V lost 4 bases to trimming and J lost 3 bases; unmatched junction nucleotides: 7. The CDR3 DNA follows: TGTGCCAGCAGCCCAACCGGACAGGGCGAAGAGACCCAGTACTTC. This sequence encodes CASSPTGQGEETQYF.